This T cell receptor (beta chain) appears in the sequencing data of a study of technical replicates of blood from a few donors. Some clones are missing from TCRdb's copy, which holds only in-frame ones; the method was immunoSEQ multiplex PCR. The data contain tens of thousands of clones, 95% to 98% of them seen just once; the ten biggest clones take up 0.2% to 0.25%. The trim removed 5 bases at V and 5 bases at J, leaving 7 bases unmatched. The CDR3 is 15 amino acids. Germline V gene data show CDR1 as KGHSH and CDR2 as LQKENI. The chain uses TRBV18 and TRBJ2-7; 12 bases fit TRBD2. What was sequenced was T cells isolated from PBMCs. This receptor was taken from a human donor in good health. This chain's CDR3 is CASSLTSGRENEQYF. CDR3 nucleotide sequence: TGTGCCAGCTCATTGACTAGCGGGAGAGAGAACGAGCAGTACTTC.